This T cell receptor beta chain was identified in a study of metastatic and nonmetastatic thyroid tumors. Every patient underwent thyroid surgery untreated. This CDR3 has 11 residues. Germline V lookup: CDR1 PRHDT, CDR2 FYEKMQ (reference sequence). This clone was counted only a few times. This clone may be a read error of a much larger clone one base away. Other DNA variants within this sample encode the same CDR3. Using MiXCR, TCRdb re-called clones from the PCR reads. Here the sample spans over 30,000 clones, approximately 17% being singletons. The receptor was isolated from a female donor with papillary thyroid cancer or a benign thyroid nodule (not recorded which). Some clones in this sample may be carry-over from other donors' samples. Sequencing was performed on tumor tissue. The chain carries TRBV13 and TRBJ2-1; D ambiguous. The CDR3 loop reads CASSKNNEQFF. CDR3 DNA sequence: TGCGCCAGCAGCAAGAACAATGAGCAGTTCTTC.